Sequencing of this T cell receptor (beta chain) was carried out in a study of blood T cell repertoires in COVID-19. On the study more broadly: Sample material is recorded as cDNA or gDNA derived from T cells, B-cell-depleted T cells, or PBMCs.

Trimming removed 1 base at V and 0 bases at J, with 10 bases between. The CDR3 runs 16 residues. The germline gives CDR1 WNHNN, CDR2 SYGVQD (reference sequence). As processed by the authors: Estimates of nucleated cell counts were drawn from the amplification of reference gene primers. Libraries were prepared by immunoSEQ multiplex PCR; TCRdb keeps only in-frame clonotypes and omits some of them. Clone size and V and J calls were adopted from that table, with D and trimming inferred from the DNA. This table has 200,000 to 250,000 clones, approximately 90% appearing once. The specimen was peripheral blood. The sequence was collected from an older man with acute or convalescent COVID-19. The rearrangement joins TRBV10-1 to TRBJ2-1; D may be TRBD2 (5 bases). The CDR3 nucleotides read TGCGCCAGCAGTGAGTGCCTAGCCGACTCCTACAATGAGCAGTTCTTC. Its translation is CASSECLADSYNEQFF.